One and the same sample provided the 7 T cell receptor beta chains below, sequenced in a study of blood T cell repertoires in COVID-19. The protocol was immunoSEQ multiplex PCR, while the TCRdb copy is restricted to in-frame clones and leaves out a portion. The sample holds over 150,000 clones, roughly 83% seen once. The sequenced material came from PBMCs or T cells enriched from blood (not recorded which). These receptors originate from a woman aged 25 to 45 who had recovered from COVID-19.

The chain combines TRBV28 with TRBJ1-5; D remains ambiguous. This CDR3 is 10 amino acids long. Germline CDR1 reads MDHEN; CDR2 reads SYDVKM. V lost 6 bases to trimming and J lost 11 bases, with 8 bases between them. CDR3 region: CASSHRAQHF. The CDR3 DNA reads TGTGCCAGCAGCCACCGGGCCCAGCATTTT.

The chain employs TRBV12-3 or TRBV12-4 and TRBJ1-5; the match to TRBD1 covers 11 bases. The CDR3 loop spans 13 amino acids. Trimming at V came to 6 bases and at J to 7 bases, leaving 2 bases not matched to a gene. For the CDR3, the DNA is TGTGCCAGCAGACGGGACAGGGGGCAGCCCCAGCATTTT. Residues: CASRRDRGQPQHF.

This chain joins TRBV6-5 and TRBJ2-2; 9 bases line up with TRBD2. Germline loops: CDR1 MNHEY, CDR2 SVGAGI. Losses at the gene ends were 6 bases for V and 1 base for J; bases not matched to a gene: 3. The CDR3 sequence is 15 residues long. DNA for the CDR3: TGTGCCAGCAGCCAGACTAGCGGGAACACCGGGGAGCTGTTTTTT. Protein sequence: CASSQTSGNTGELFF.

The J gene is TRBJ2-7, the V gene TRBV4-1, with TRBD2 as a possible D gene (6 bases). From germline, CDR1 is MGHRA and CDR2 YSYEKL. The V end was cut by 4 bases, the J end by 2 bases, with 21 bases between. This CDR3 spans 17 amino acids. The CDR3, as DNA: TGCGCCAGCAGCCGAGACCTGATTAGCGGAGGGGCCTACGAGCAGTACTTC. It is translated as CASSRDLISGGAYEQYF.

The chain couples TRBV28 to TRBJ1-2; 10 bases match TRBD1. The CDR3 runs to 19 residues. The germline V gene encodes CDR1 MDHEN and CDR2 SYDVKM. V lost 5 bases and J lost 1; bases outside the gene matches: 16. The CDR3 region is CASSPRLARTGGLNYGYTF. CDR3 nucleotides: TGTGCCAGCAGTCCTCGCCTGGCCCGGACAGGGGGACTTAACTATGGCTACACCTTC.

The chain links TRBV29-1 to TRBJ1-2, with D hard to call. Germline V CDR1 and CDR2: SQVTM, ANQGSEA. This CDR3 is 15 amino acids long. The germline V and J ends were trimmed by 0 bases and 4 bases, with 15 bases remaining between them. CDR3 region: CSVEEARRISYGYTF. The CDR3 DNA is TGCAGCGTTGAAGAGGCGCGCAGGATAAGCTATGGCTACACCTTC.

The genes are TRBV5-7 and TRBJ2-3, with D possibly TRBD2 on 5 matching bases. Being an ORF, TRBV5-7 has a function that is uncertain. Trimming stripped 4 bases from V and 5 bases from J, with 23 bases between. The CDR3 has 17 amino acids. The CDR3 spells CASSPPRSPRRLDTQYF. CDR3 DNA sequence: TGTGCCAGCAGCCCGCCTAGAAGCCCTCGGAGGTTAGATACGCAGTATTTT.